This T cell receptor beta chain was retrieved from a study of Ad26.COV2.S vaccination and SARS-CoV-2 variants. The V gene lost 1 base and the J gene lost 4 bases, with 16 bases spanning the gap. The CDR3 has 16 residues. Germline values: CDR1 MGHRA, CDR2 YSYEKL. The table came from immunoSEQ multiplex PCR; TCRdb's copy has only in-frame clones and leaves some out. The sample has 430,000 or so clones, 75% to 95% seen once; the top ten hold 10% to 15%. This sample's treatment: some 20 received Ad26.COV2.S at low or high dose, single or two shots; roughly five received placebo; per-sample allocation not given. It was on day 63 after the first vaccine or placebo injection that samples were taken.

This chain connects TRBV4-1 to TRBJ2-5; tentatively, D is TRBD2 (7 bases). The source of this sequence is a person between 18 and 65 years old who received the Ad26.COV2.S COVID-19 vaccine or a placebo. The source material was peripheral blood, sampled in a trial of Ad26.COV2.S vaccine versus placebo. In nucleotides, the CDR3 is TGCGCCAGCAGCCAAGCGGGACACGGGGGGTCAGAGACCCAGTACTTC. Residues: CASSQAGHGGSETQYF.